This T cell receptor (beta chain) was recovered during a study of blood T cell repertoires in COVID-19. Germline V gives CDR1 MNHNY, CDR2 SVGAGI (reference sequence). This CDR3 is 13 amino acids long. The ends were cut back, 3 bases at V and 9 bases at J, with 12 bases in the middle. Only in-frame clones appear in the TCRdb table, and some are missing; sequencing was by immunoSEQ multiplex PCR. The table has about 180,000 clones, approximately 86% seen once. Sample: peripheral blood. The chain has TRBV6-6 and TRBJ1-5; D is possibly TRBD1 (5 bases). This clonotype was sampled from a woman in her 30s with active or convalescent COVID-19. CDR3 nucleotides: TGTGCCAGCAGTTATCCAGGGAGGCGGCCCCAGCATTTT. Its protein is CASSYPGRRPQHF.